These 5 T cell receptor beta chains originate from one sample sequenced in a study of T-cell memory formation after mild COVID-19. MiXCR, applied by TCRdb to the 5' RACE reads, yields one record per CDR3 protein. The profile shows a few hundred thousand distinct CDR3 sequences, approximately 19% of them singletons. Sample: PBMCs or a T cell subset sorted from them (not recorded which). The receptors were gathered from a young man who had mild COVID-19 (a few samples of this study predate the infection). Cell type and time point are not known.

This clonotype showed up just a few times. The chain couples TRBV5-1 to TRBJ1-1; TRBD1 is a possible D gene (5 bases). The germline V gene has CDR1 SGHRS and CDR2 YFSETQ. The CDR3 loop spans 15 amino acids. The V end lost 1 base, the J end lost 4 bases, and 14 bases lay between the germline ends. The CDR3 is CASSLRPGAATEAFF. The CDR3 region has the DNA TGCGCCAGCAGCTTGCGCCCCGGGGCTGCCACTGAAGCTTTCTTT. Using reference TRBV5-1 and TRBJ1-1 for the parts outside the CDR3, the full variable domain is KAGVTQTPRYLIKTRGQQVTLSCSPISGHRSVSWYQQTPGQGLQFLFEYFSETQRNKGNFPGRFSGRQFSNSRSEMNVSTLELGDSALYLCASSLRPGAATEAFFGQGTRLTVV.

The chain joins TRBV6-1 to TRBJ2-3; possibly TRBD1 for D (5 bases). The CDR3 covers 15 residues. From germline, CDR1 is MNHNS and CDR2 SASEGT. V shed 6 bases and J shed 0 bases, with 13 bases lying between them. The CDR3 sequence is CASRQAFPSTDTQYF. In DNA form, the CDR3 reads TGTGCCAGCAGACAGGCGTTTCCTAGCACAGATACGCAGTATTTT.

Only a few counts were recorded for this clonotype. This sequence joins TRBV2 and TRBJ2-1; TRBD1 is a possible D gene (6 bases). V gave up 2 bases and J gave up 4 bases, with 12 bases separating them. The CDR3 runs to 15 residues. CDR1 and CDR2 (germline): SNHLY, FYNNEI. The CDR3 loop reads CASSERRTEYNEQFF. CDR3 DNA: TGTGCCAGCAGTGAACGCCGGACAGAGTACAATGAGCAGTTCTTC.

The genes are TRBV5-1 and TRBJ2-5; 10 positions agree with TRBD1. This CDR3 contains 15 residues. CDR1 is SGHRS and CDR2 is YFSETQ in the germline V gene. V dropped 4 bases and J dropped 5; count of bases not matched to a gene: 8. The CDR3 is CASSTGTGVWETQYF. CDR3 coding DNA: TGCGCCAGCAGCACCGGGACAGGGGTGTGGGAGACCCAGTACTTC.

The chain employs TRBV4-3 and TRBJ2-1; D possibly corresponds to TRBD2 (6 bases). Germline V CDR1 and CDR2: LGHNA, YSLEER. With 2 bases removed from V and 9 bases from J, the gap between germline ends came to 11 bases. CDR3 size: 13 residues. CDR3 in DNA: TGCGCCAGCAGCCAACTAGCGTATGGTGAGCAGTTCTTC. As protein: CASSQLAYGEQFF.